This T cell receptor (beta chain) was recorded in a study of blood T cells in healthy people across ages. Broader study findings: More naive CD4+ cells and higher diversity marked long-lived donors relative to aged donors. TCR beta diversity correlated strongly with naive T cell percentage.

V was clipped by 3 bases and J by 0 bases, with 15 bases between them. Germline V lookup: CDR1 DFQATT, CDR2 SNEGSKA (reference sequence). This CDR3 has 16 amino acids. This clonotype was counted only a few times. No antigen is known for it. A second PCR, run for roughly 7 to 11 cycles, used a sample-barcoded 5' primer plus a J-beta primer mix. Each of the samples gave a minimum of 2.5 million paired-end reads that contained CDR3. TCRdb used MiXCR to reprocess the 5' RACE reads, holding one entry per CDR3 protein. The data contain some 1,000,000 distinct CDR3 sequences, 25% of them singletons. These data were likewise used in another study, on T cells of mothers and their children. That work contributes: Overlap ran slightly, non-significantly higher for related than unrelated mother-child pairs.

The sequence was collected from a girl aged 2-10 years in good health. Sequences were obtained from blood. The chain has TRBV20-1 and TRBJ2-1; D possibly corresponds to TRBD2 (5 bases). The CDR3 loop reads CSARPRAGSSYNEQFF. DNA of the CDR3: TGCAGTGCTAGGCCCCGCGCGGGCAGCTCCTACAATGAGCAGTTCTTC.